This T cell receptor beta chain was sequenced for a study of siplizumab effects on memory and regulatory T cells. Study-level results: A significant reduction in alloreactive sequences traceable to unstimulated CD4+ memory cells was produced by siplizumab. Greater diversity than memory cells seemed evident in naive T cells, which also appeared to be major alloresponse contributors.

Sequencing used immunoSEQ multiplex PCR; TCRdb keeps in-frame clones, though not all of them. The sample includes roughly 110,000 clones, roughly 95% of them seen just once. Trimming shortened V by 3 bases and J by 7 bases, and 8 bases separated the two germline ends. The V gene's germline CDR1 is DFQATT and CDR2 SNEGSKA (reference sequence). The CDR3 loop spans 11 amino acids. On this clone: Its antigen is not known.

The source of this sequence is a human donor in good health. Sequenced sample: non-Treg CD4+ T cells sorted from blood. The chain links TRBV20-1 to TRBJ2-3; a weak D match, TRBD2 (6 bases). The CDR3 coding sequence is TGCAGTGCTAGCGGGGGAAATACGCAGTATTTT. It yields the protein CSASGGNTQYF.